This T cell receptor beta chain was found in a study of T cells in localized non-small cell lung cancer. Study observations and caveats: Appearances in adjacent lung were noted for a median approximately 52 of the top 100 tumor clones.

CDR1 MNHNY and CDR2 SVGAGI come from the germline V gene (reference sequence). V shed 8 bases and J shed 4 bases, with 14 bases lying between them. The CDR3 is 13 amino acids. Remarks on this clone: What it binds is unknown.

Assay used: immunoSEQ multiplex PCR; TCRdb lists only in-frame clones, some missing. The repertoire holds 45,000 to 60,000 clones, with about 85% as singletons. The receptor was derived from a man aged 35 to 70 with stage II lung adenocarcinoma. Sequenced material: PBMCs, taken before any cancer treatment. This chain uses TRBV6-6 with TRBJ2-5; D gene unclear. This CDR3 is CASRLRPTETQYF. CDR3 in DNA: TGTGCCAGCCGCCTGCGCCCGACAGAGACCCAGTACTTC.